This T cell receptor beta chain stems from a study of tumor-infiltrating lymphocytes in localized non-small cell lung cancer. About the research overall: Several tumor histologies, both smoking statuses, and some post-neoadjuvant chemotherapy samples were included. From each patient, both tumor and uninvolved lung, non-adjacent to tumor, were sampled.

A note on this clone: Its specificity is unknown.

Assay used: immunoSEQ multiplex PCR; TCRdb lists only in-frame clones, some missing. The sample has thousands of clones, about two thirds seen once; the top ten hold more than 10%. Looked up from germline, CDR1 is LNHDA and CDR2 is SQIVND (reference sequence). The CDR3 is 16 residues long. The J segment lost 3 bases and the V segment lost 5 bases, leaving 6 bases of the junction unmatched. Study results and limitations: Not all patients were TCR sequenced, owing to tissue quantity. Recurrence-free survival showed no association with tumor T-cell fraction.

The TCR comes from a human donor with non-small cell lung cancer. The specimen was lung tumor tissue. The chain combines TRBV19 with TRBJ1-5; 11 bases align to TRBD1. CDR3 protein: CASSPDGQGANQPQHF. Written as DNA, the CDR3 is TGTGCCAGTAGTCCTGATGGACAGGGGGCCAATCAGCCCCAGCATTTT.